This TCR beta chain was observed in a study of blood T cell repertoires in COVID-19. Study-level background: COVID-19 samples, acute and convalescent, were from the United States, Italy and Spain. Nucleic acid was either cDNA or gDNA, and it came from T cells, B-cell-depleted T cells, or PBMCs.

Germline lookup yields CDR1 MGHRA and CDR2 YSYEKL. Deletions cut 0 bases from V and 6 bases from J, with 17 bases between. The CDR3 loop spans 17 amino acids. Original processing methods: Estimation of nucleated cell counts was performed using reference gene primer amplification. Assay: immunoSEQ multiplex PCR; the TCRdb copy retains only in-frame clones and omits some. The V and J calls and clone size are taken from that table; D and trimming were inferred from the DNA. The data hold under 150,000 clones, with about 88% observed a single time. Sequencing input: peripheral blood. The chain couples TRBV4-1 to TRBJ1-4, with a tentative D call TRBD1 (6 bases). The receptor was isolated from a man aged 45 to 65 with active COVID-19. CDR3 region: CASSQDPLGKGDEKLFF. The CDR3 DNA reads as TGCGCCAGCAGCCAAGATCCCTTGGGGAAGGGGGATGAAAAACTGTTTTTT.